The rows below give T cell receptor beta chains drawn from one sample of a study of vaccination effects on CD4 cells after COVID-19. The antigens of these receptors remain unknown. Generated by immunoSEQ multiplex PCR, the TCRdb table keeps only in-frame clones and is missing some. The sample shows just under 65,000 clones, approximately 75% of them seen only once. The source was CD4+ T cells from PBMCs cultured with HCoV-OC43 spike peptides, collected before COVID-19 vaccination. Receptors were obtained from a human donor who received a COVID-19 vaccine. Each CDR3 is given with its conserved first and last residue. A D gene is named only where the DNA matches it firmly. Expanded clones get a size class; other rows say once, few or many, or leave the size out.

abundance	v_gene	d_gene	j_gene	CDR3aa	CDR3nt
few	TRBV19	-	TRBJ1-1	CASSIDGGVPSPAFF	TGTGCCAGTAGTATAGATGGCGGAGTCCCCAGTCCGGCTTTCTTT
-	TRBV7-2	TRBD1	TRBJ1-6	CASRSGGTGNSPLHF	TGTGCCAGCCGATCAGGAGGGACAGGAAATTCACCCCTCCACTTT
-	TRBV19	-	TRBJ1-6	CASSMDRSYNSPLHF	TGTGCCAGTAGTATGGACCGCTCCTATAATTCACCCCTCCACTTT
few	TRBV15	-	TRBJ1-1	CATSRRMATVNTEAFF	TGTGCCACCAGCAGACGGATGGCGACAGTGAACACTGAAGCTTTCTTT
few	TRBV5-4	-	TRBJ2-2	CASSSRTGATGELFF	TGTGCCAGCAGCTCCCGGACGGGGGCCACCGGGGAGCTGTTTTTT
-	TRBV6-6	TRBD1	TRBJ2-3	CASRFGRGGRDTQYF	TGTGCCAGCAGATTTGGTAGAGGGGGCAGAGATACGCAGTATTTT
-	TRBV4-1	-	TRBJ2-3	CASSRRGGLGGADTQYF	TGCGCCAGCAGCCGCAGGGGGGGACTCGGCGGTGCAGATACGCAGTATTTT
-	TRBV24-1	-	TRBJ2-5	CATSSTEETQYF	TGTGCCACCAGTTCGACGGAAGAGACCCAGTACTTC
once	TRBV18	-	TRBJ2-5	CASSPTGSQETQYF	TGTGCCAGCTCACCAACAGGGTCCCAAGAGACCCAGTACTTC
-	TRBV2	TRBD1	TRBJ1-5	CASSEITGGGQPQHF	TGTGCCAGCAGTGAGATTACAGGGGGCGGTCAGCCCCAGCATTTT
-	TRBV18	-	TRBJ1-2	CASSGGYGYTF	TGTGCCAGCTCAGGGGGCTATGGCTACACCTTC
-	TRBV5-4	-	TRBJ2-1	CASSSGTSYFSDEQFF	TGTGCCAGCAGCTCCGGGACAAGTTACTTTAGCGATGAGCAGTTCTTC
-	TRBV4-1	-	TRBJ2-2	CASSLHPNTGELFF	TGCGCCAGCAGCCTCCACCCGAACACCGGGGAGCTGTTTTTT
-	TRBV20-1	-	TRBJ1-2	CSASSGEGYTF	TGCAGTGCTAGTTCGGGGGAGGGCTACACCTTC
-	TRBV11-3	TRBD2	TRBJ2-2	CASSLDGLAGAHTGELFF	TGTGCCAGCAGCCTGGACGGACTAGCGGGGGCCCACACCGGGGAGCTGTTTTTT
-	TRBV4-2	-	TRBJ1-1	CASSQQEGPMNTEAFF	TGTGCCAGCAGCCAACAAGAAGGGCCAATGAACACTGAAGCTTTCTTT
few	TRBV5-1	-	TRBJ1-2	CASSLGPDYGYTF	TGCGCCAGCAGCTTGGGGCCAGACTATGGCTACACCTTC
-	TRBV5-1	-	TRBJ1-1	CASSLALRNTEAFF	TGCGCCAGCAGCTTGGCCCTAAGGAACACTGAAGCTTTCTTT
few	TRBV7-9	-	TRBJ2-1	CASSPLGGRTYNEQFF	TGTGCCAGCAGCCCACTTGGGGGCCGGACCTACAATGAGCAGTTCTTC
-	TRBV10-3	TRBD2	TRBJ2-5	CAISAPGRGETQYF	TGTGCCATCAGTGCGCCGGGGAGGGGAGAGACCCAGTACTTC
-	TRBV7-2	-	TRBJ1-6	CASSLVQGNSPLHF	TGTGCCAGCAGCTTAGTACAGGGAAATTCACCCCTCCACTTT
-	TRBV12-3/TRBV12-4	-	TRBJ2-5	CASSLSETQYF	TGTGCCAGCAGTTTATCTGAGACCCAGTACTTC
-	TRBV7-2	-	TRBJ2-3	CASSLRGSGPPQGYF	TGTGCCAGCAGCTTACGTGGTAGCGGGCCTCCACAGGGGTATTTT